The TCR beta chain under discussion was sequenced for a study of cytomegalovirus exposure and HLA in healthy donors. Turning to the study itself: Of the donors genotyped, several hundred in all, over 80% fell in the Caucasian-associated ancestry cluster.

The PCR had 60 Vbeta and 13 Jbeta primers. Per the study methods: In a later analysis, approximately 80 million unique TCR beta chains included roughly 11 million shared by two or more donors. The method was immunoSEQ multiplex PCR; TCRdb's version includes in-frame clones alone and lacks a portion of them. The V and J calls and clone size are taken from that table; D and trimming were inferred from the DNA. The table lists around 100,000 clones, roughly three quarters of them singletons. With respect to this clone: Its specificity is unknown. Other nucleotide sequences from this sample produce the same CDR3.

Findings and limits, study-wide: CMV serostatus stood as the only immune exposure information on hand. There were some public TCRs occurring in many donors, but most TCR sequences were rare.

The sequenced sample was PBMCs. This TCR came from a male donor in good health and CMV-seropositive.

CDR3 residues: CASSMGGETEAFF. CDR3 coding DNA: TGTGCCAGTAGTATGGGGGGAGAAACTGAAGCTTTCTTT. The rearrangement links TRBV19 to TRBJ1-1; a possible D gene is TRBD1 (5 bases). V lost 3 bases and J lost 5, with 10 bases in between. Germline V lookup: CDR1 LNHDA, CDR2 SQIVND (reference sequence). This CDR3 region has 13 residues.